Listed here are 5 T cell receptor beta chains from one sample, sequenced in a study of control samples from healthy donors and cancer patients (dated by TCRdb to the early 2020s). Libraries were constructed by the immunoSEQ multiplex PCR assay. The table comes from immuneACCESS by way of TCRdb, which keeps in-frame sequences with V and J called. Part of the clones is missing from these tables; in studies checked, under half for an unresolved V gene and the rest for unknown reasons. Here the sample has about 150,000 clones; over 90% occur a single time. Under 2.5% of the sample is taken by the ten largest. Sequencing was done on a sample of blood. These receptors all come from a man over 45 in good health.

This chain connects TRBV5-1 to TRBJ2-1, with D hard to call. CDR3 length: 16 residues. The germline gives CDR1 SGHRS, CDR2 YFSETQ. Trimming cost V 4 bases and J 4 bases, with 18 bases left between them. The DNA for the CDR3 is TGCGCCAGCAGCGCCGGTGGCTTTACGGCGTACAATGAGCAGTTCTTC. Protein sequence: CASSAGGFTAYNEQFF.

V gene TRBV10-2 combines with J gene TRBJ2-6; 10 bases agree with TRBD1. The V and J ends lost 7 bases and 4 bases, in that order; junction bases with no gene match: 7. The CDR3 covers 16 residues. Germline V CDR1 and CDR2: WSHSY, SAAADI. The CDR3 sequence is CASIPGQGTGANVLTF. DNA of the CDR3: TGCGCCAGCATCCCGGGACAGGGGACCGGGGCCAACGTCCTGACTTTC.

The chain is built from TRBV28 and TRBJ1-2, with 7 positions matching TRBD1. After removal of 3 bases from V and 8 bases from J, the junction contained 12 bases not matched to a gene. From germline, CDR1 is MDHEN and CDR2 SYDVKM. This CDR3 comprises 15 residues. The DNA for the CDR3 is TGTGCCAGCAGTTTCCCTACCGGGACAGCATTCGGCTACACCTTC. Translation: CASSFPTGTAFGYTF.

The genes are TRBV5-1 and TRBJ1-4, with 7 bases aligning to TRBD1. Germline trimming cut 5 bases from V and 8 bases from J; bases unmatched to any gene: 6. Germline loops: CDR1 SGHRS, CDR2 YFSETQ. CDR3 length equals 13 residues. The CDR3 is CASRVTGNEKLFF. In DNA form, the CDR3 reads TGCGCCAGCAGGGTGACAGGGAACGAAAAACTGTTTTTT.

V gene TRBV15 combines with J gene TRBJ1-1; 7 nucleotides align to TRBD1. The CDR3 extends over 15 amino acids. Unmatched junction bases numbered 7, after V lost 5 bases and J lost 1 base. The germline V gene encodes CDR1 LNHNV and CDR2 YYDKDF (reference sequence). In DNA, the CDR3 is TGTGCCACCAGCCGCATAACAGGGGAGAACACTGAAGCTTTCTTT. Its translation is CATSRITGENTEAFF.